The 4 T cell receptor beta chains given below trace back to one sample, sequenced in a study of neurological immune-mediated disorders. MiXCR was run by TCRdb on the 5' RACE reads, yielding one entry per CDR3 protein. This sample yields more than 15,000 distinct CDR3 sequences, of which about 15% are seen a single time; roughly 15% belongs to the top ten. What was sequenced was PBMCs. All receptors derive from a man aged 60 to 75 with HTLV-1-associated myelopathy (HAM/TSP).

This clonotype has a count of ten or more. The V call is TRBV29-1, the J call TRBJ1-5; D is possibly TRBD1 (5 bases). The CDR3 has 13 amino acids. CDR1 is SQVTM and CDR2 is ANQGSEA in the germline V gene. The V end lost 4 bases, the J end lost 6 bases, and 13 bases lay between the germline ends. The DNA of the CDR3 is TGCAGCGTTGCGGGAGGGGCGGGTCAGCCCCAGCATTTT. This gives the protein CSVAGGAGQPQHF.

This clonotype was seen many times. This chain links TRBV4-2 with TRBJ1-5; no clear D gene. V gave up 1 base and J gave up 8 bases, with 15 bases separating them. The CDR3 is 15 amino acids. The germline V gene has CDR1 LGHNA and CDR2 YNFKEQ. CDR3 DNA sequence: TGTGCCAGCAGCCAAGGGGAATTGGAGGGCAAGCCCCAGCATTTT. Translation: CASSQGELEGKPQHF.

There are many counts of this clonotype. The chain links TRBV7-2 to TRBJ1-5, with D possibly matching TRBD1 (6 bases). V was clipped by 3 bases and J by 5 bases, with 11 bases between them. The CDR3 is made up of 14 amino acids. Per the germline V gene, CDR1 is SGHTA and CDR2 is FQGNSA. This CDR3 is CASSFGQMDQPQHF. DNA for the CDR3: TGTGCCAGCAGCTTCGGACAGATGGATCAGCCCCAGCATTTT.

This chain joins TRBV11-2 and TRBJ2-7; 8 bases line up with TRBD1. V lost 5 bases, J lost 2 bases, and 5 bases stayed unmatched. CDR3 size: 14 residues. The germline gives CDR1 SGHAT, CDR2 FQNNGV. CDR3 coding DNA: TGTGCCAGCAGCATCGACAGGGGCGCCTACGAGCAGTACTTC. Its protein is CASSIDRGAYEQYF. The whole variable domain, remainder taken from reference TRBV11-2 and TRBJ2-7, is EAGVAQSPRYKIIEKRQSVAFWCNPISGHATLYWYQQILGQGPKLLIQFQNNGVVDDSQLPKDRFSAERLKGVDSTLKIQPAKLEDSAVYLCASSIDRGAYEQYFGPGTRLTVT.